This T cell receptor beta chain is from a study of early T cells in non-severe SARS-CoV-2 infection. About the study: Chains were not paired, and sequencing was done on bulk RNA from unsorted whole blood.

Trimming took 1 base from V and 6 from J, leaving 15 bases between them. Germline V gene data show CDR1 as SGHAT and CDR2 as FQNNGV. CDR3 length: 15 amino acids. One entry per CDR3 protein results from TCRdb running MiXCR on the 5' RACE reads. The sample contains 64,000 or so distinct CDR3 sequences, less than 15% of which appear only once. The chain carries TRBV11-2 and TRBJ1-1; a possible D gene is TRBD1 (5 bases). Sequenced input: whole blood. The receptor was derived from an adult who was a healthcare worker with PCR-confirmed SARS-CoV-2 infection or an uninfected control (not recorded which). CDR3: CASSLVGPRLAEAFF. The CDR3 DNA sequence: TGTGCCAGCAGCTTAGTGGGACCGCGGCTGGCTGAAGCTTTCTTT.